The rows below give T cell receptor beta chains drawn from one sample of a study of T cell responses to AZD1222 COVID-19 vaccine. Generated by immunoSEQ multiplex PCR, the TCRdb table keeps only in-frame clones and is missing some. The repertoire holds roughly 130,000 clones, with about 87% as singletons. The sample in question was peripheral blood, obtained on day 0 of AZD1222 vaccination. The receptor set was obtained from an adult in good health. Both conserved end residues are part of each CDR3. Fields, in order: clone size, J gene, D gene, V gene, CDR3 protein, CDR3 DNA. D genes are given only for firm matches. Clone size is stated in some rows and not others, as once, few, many or a class when expanded.

>-|TRBJ2-1|TRBD2|TRBV13
CASSLASGSIAKQFF
TGTGCCAGCAGCTTAGCTAGCGGGAGCATCGCGAAGCAGTTCTTC
>-|TRBJ1-6|-|TRBV18
CASSLHRHTGIGSPLHF
TGTGCCAGCTCACTCCACCGGCATACCGGTATCGGTTCACCCCTCCACTTT
>once|TRBJ1-6|-|TRBV3-1/TRBV3-2
CASSQRHGNSPLHF
TGTGCCAGCAGCCAGAGGCACGGTAATTCACCCCTCCACTTT
>once|TRBJ2-3|-|TRBV6-4
CASSRRADLDTQYF
TGTGCCAGCAGCCGGAGGGCCGACCTCGATACGCAGTATTTT
>-|TRBJ1-1|-|TRBV6-5
CASSYSGSPNTEAFF
TGTGCCAGCAGTTACTCGGGCAGCCCGAACACTGAAGCTTTCTTT
>-|TRBJ2-1|TRBD2|TRBV5-6
CASSLGSGRDDEQFF
TGTGCCAGCAGCTTGGGGAGCGGGAGAGACGATGAGCAGTTCTTC
>-|TRBJ1-2|-|TRBV9
CASSVGDLGARGYTF
TGTGCCAGCAGCGTAGGGGATTTGGGGGCGCGTGGCTACACCTTC
>-|TRBJ1-2|-|TRBV6-2/TRBV6-3
CASSSPGTGVGYTF
TGTGCCAGCAGTTCGCCCGGGACTGGCGTTGGCTACACCTTC
>-|TRBJ2-1|-|TRBV2
CASRAGTSGLNEQFF
TGTGCCAGCAGGGCCGGGACCAGCGGTCTCAATGAGCAGTTCTTC
>-|TRBJ1-6|TRBD1|TRBV18
CASSYRQGVDSPLHF
TGTGCCAGCTCCTACAGACAGGGTGTTGATTCACCCCTCCACTTT
>-|TRBJ2-7|-|TRBV21-1
CASSKDQGYEQYF
TGTGCCAGCAGCAAAGATCAGGGCTACGAGCAGTACTTC
>-|TRBJ1-3|TRBD1|TRBV28
CASSLHPQGVGGNTIYF
TGTGCCAGCAGCCTTCACCCTCAGGGGGTAGGTGGAAACACCATATATTTT
>few|TRBJ2-5|TRBD2|TRBV6-5
CASSYGLGAPQETQYF
TGTGCCAGCAGTTACGGACTAGGGGCTCCCCAAGAGACCCAGTACTTC
>-|TRBJ2-5|-|TRBV25-1
CASSEYGGLGETQYF
TGTGCCAGCAGTGAATATGGGGGGCTTGGGGAGACCCAGTACTTC
>-|TRBJ2-7|TRBD2|TRBV27
CASTGGSSYEQYF
TGTGCCAGCACCGGCGGGAGCTCCTACGAGCAGTACTTC